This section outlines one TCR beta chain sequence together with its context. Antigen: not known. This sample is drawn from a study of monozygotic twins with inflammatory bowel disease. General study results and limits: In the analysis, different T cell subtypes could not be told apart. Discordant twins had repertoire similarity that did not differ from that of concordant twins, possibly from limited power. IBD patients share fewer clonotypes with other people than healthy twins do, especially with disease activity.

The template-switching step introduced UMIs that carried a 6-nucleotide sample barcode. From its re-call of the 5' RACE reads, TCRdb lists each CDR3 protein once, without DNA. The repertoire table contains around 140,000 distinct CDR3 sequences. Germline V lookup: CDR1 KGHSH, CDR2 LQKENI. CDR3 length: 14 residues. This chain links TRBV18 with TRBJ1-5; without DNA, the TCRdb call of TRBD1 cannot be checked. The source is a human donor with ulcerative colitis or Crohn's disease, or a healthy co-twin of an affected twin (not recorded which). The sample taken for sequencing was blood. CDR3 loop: CASSFGGKGQPQHF.